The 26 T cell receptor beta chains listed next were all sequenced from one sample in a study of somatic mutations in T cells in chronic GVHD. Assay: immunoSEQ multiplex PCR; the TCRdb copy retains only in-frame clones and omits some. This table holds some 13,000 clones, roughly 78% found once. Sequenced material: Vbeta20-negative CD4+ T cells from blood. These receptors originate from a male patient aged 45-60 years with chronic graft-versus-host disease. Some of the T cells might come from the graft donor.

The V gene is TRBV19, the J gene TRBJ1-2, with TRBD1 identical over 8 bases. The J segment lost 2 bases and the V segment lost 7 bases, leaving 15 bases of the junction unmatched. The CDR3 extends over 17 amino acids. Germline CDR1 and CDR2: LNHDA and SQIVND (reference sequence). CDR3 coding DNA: TGTGCCAGTACCCCTCTTTTCACAGGGGGAAAAAACTATGGCTACACCTTC. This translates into CASTPLFTGGKNYGYTF.

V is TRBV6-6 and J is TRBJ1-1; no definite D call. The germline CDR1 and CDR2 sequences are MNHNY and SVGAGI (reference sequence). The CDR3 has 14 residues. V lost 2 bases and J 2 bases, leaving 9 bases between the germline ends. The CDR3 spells CASSYGDGNTEAFF. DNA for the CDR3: TGTGCCAGCAGTTACGGAGACGGTAACACTGAAGCTTTCTTT.

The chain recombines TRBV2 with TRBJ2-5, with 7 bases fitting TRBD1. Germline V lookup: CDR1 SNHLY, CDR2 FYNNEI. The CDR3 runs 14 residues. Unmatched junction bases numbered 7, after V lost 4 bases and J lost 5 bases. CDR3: CASSVQGSGETQYF. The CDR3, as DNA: TGTGCCAGCAGTGTACAGGGGTCCGGGGAGACCCAGTACTTC.

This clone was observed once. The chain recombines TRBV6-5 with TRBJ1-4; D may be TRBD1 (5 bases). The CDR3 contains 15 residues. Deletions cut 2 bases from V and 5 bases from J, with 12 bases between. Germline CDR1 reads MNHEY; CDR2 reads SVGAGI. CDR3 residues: CASSYQGGENEKLFF. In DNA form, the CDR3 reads TGTGCCAGCAGTTACCAGGGAGGGGAAAATGAAAAACTGTTTTTT.

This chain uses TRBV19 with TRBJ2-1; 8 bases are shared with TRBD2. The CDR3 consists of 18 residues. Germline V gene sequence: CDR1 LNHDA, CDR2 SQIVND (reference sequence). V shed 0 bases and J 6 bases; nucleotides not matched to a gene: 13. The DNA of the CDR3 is TGTGCCAGTAGTATAGATGGGACTAGAGGCACCCGTGGCAATGAGCAGTTCTTC. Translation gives CASSIDGTRGTRGNEQFF.

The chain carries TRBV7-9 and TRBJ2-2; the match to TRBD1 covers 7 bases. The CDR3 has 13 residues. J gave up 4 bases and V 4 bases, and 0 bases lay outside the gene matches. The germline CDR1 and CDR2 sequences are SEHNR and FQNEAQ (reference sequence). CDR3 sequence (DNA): TGTGCCAGCAGCTGGGACAGCACCGGGGAGCTGTTTTTT. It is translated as CASSWDSTGELFF. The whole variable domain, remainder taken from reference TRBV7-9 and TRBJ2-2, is DTGVSQNPRHKITKRGQNVTFRCDPISEHNRLYWYRQTLGQGPEFLTYFQNEAQLEKSRLLSDRFSAERPKGSFSTLEIQRTEQGDSAMYLCASSWDSTGELFFGEGSRLTVL.

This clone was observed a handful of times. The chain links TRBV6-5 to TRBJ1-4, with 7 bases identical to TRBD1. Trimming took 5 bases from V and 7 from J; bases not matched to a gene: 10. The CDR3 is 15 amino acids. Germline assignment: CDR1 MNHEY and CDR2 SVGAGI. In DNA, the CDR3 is TGTGCCAGCAGTCAAGGACAGGCCGGGACTGAAAAACTGTTTTTT. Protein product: CASSQGQAGTEKLFF.

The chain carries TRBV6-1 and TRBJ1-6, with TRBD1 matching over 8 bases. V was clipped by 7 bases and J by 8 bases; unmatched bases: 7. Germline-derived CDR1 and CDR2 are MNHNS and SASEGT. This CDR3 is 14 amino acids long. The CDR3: CASKQGATYSPLHF. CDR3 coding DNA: TGTGCCAGCAAGCAGGGGGCAACTTATTCACCCCTCCACTTT.

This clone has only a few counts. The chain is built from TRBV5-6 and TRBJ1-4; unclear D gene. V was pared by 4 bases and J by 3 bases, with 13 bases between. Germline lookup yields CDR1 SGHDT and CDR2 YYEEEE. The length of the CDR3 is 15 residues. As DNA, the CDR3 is TGTGCCAGCAGCATAACGGGGTTATCTAATGAAAAACTGTTTTTT. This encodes CASSITGLSNEKLFF.

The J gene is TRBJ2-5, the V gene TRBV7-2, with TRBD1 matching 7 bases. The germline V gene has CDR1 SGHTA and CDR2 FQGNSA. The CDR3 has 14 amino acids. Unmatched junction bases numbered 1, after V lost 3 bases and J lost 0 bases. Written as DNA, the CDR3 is TGTGCCAGCAGCTTGACAGGGAACCAAGAGACCCAGTACTTC. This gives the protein CASSLTGNQETQYF.

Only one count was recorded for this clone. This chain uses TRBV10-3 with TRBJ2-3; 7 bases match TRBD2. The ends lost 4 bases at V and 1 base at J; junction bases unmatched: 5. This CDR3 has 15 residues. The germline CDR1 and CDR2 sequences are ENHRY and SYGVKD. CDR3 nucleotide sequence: TGTGCCATCAGTGTAGGGGCGGGGGGCACAGATACGCAGTATTTT. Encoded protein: CAISVGAGGTDTQYF.

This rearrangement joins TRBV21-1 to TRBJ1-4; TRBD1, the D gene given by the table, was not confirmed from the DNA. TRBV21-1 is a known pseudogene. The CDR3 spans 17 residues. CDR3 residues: CASSPGQGAPTNEKLFF. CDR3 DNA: TGTGCCAGCAGCCCCGGACAGGGAGCCCCAACTAATGAAAAACTGTTTTTT.

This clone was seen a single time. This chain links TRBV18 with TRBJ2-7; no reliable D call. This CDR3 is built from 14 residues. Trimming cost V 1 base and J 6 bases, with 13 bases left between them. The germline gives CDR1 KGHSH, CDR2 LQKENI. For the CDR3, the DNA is TGTGCCAGCTCACCACGAGGTGCAGAGGCCGAGCAGTACTTC. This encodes CASSPRGAEAEQYF.

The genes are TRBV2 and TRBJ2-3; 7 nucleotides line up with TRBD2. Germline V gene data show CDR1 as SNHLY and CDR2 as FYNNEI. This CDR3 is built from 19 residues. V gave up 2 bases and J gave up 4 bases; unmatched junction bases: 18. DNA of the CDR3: TGTGCCAGCAGTGAACCCGGCGGCGGGGCGGGAGTGAGGGCAGATACGCAGTATTTT. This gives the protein CASSEPGGGAGVRADTQYF.

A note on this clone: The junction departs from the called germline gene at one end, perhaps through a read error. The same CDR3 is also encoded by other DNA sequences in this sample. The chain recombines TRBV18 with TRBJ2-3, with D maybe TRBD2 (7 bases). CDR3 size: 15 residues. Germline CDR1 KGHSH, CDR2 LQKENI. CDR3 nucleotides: TGTGCCAGCTCGCCACCCAGCGGGACAACAGATACGCAGTATTTT. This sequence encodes CASSPPSGTTDTQYF.

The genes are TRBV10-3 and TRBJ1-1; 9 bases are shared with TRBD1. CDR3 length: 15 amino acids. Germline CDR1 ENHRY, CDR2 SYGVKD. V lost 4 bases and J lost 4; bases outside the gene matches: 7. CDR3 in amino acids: CAISGTGTGPTEAFF. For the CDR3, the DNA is TGTGCCATCAGTGGCACTGGGACAGGGCCCACTGAAGCTTTCTTT.

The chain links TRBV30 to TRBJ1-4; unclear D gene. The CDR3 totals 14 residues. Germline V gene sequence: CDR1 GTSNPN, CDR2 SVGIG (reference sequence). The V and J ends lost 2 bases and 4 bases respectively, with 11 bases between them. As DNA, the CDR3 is TGTGCCTGGAGTCATCGCGTCTTTAATGAAAAACTGTTTTTT. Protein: CAWSHRVFNEKLFF.

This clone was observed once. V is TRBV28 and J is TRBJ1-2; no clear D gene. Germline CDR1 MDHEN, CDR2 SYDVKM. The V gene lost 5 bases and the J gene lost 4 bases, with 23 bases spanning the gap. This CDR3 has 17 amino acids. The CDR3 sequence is CASSRVDDPFRGYGYTF. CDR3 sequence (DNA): TGTGCCAGCAGTAGAGTAGACGACCCATTCCGGGGCTATGGCTACACCTTC.

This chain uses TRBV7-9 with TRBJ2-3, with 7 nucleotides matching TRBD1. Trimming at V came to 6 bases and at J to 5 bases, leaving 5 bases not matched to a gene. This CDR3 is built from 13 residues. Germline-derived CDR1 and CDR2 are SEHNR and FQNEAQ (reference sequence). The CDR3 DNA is TGTGCCAGCAGAAGGGGGCATGGAGATACGCAGTATTTT. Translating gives CASRRGHGDTQYF.

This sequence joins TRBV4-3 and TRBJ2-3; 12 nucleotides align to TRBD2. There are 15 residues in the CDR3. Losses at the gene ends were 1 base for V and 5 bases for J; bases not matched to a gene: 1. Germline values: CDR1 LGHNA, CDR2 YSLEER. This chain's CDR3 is CASSQVLAGGDTQYF. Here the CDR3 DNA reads TGCGCCAGCAGCCAAGTACTAGCGGGAGGAGATACGCAGTATTTT.

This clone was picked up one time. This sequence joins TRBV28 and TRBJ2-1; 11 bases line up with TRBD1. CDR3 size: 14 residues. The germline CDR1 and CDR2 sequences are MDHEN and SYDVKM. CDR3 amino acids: CVTRRTGGLGEQFF. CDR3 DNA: TGTGTCACAAGGAGGACAGGGGGCTTGGGTGAGCAGTTCTTC.

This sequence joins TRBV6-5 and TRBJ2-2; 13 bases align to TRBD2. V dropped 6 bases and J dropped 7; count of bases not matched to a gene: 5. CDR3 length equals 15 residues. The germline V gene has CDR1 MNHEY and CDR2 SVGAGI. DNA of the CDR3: TGTGCCAGCAGAATTAGGACTAGCGGGAGCGGGGAGCTGTTTTTT. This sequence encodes CASRIRTSGSGELFF.

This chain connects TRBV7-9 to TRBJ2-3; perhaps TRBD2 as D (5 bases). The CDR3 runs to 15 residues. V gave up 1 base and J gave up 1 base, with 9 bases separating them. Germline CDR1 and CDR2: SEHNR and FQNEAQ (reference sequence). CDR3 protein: CASSLDLGGTDTQYF. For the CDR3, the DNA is TGTGCCAGCAGCTTAGATCTGGGAGGCACAGATACGCAGTATTTT.

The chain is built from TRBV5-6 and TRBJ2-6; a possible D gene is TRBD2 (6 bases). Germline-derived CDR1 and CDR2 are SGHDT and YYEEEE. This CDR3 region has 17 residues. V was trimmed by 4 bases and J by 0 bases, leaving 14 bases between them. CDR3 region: CASSGGDPLSGANVLTF. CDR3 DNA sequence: TGTGCCAGCAGCGGAGGGGATCCCCTCTCTGGGGCCAACGTCCTGACTTTC.

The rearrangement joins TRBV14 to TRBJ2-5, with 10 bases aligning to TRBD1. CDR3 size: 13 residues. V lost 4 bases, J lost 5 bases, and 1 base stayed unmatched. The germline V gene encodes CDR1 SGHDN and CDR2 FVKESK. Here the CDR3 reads CASSPGQGETQYF. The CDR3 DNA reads TGTGCCAGCAGCCCGGGACAGGGGGAGACCCAGTACTTC.

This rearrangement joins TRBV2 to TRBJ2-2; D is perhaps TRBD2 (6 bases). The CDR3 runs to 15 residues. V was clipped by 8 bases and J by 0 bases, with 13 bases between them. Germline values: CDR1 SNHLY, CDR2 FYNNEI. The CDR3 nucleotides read TGTGCCAGCGGAGGGACGGGCGCGAACACCGGGGAGCTGTTTTTT. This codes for CASGGTGANTGELFF.